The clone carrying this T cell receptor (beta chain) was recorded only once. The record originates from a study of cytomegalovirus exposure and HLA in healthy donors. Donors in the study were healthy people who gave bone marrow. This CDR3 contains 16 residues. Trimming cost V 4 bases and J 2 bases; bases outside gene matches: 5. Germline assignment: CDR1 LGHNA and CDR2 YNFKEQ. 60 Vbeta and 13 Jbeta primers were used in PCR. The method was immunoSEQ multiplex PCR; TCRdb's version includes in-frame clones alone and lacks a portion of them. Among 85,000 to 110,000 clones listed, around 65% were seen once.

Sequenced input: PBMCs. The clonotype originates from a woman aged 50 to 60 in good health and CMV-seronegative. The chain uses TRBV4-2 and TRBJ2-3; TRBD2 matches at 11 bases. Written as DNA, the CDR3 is TGTGCCAGCAGCCGTAGCGGGAGGGCCCTCACAGATACGCAGTATTTT. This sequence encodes CASSRSGRALTDTQYF.